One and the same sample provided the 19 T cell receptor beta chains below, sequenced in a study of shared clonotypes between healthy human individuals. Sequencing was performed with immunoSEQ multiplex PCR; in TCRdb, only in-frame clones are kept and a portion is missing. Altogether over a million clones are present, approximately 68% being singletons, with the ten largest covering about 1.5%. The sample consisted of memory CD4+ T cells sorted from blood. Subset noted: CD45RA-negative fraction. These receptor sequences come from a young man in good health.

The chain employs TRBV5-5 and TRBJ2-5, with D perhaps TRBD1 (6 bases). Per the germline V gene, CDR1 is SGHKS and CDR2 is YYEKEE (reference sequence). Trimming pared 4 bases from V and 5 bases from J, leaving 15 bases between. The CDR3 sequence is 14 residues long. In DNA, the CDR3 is TGTGCCAGCAGCCCTACAGGGAAGGTGGAGACCCAGTACTTC. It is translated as CASSPTGKVETQYF.

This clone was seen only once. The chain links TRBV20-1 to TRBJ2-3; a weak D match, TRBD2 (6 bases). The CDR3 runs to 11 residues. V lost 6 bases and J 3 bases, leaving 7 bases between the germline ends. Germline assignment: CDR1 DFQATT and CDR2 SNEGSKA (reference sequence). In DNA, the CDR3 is TGCAGTGCCCTAGCGACAGATACGCAGTATTTT. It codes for CSALATDTQYF.

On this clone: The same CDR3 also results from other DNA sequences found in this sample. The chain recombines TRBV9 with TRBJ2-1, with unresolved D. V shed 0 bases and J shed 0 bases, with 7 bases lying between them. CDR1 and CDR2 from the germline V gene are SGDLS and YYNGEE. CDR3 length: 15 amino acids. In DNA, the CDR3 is TGTGCCAGCAGCGTAGGCGGAAACTCCTACAATGAGCAGTTCTTC. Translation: CASSVGGNSYNEQFF.

This CDR3 reads CASFGSGNTIYF. The CDR3 DNA follows: TGTGCCAGCTTTGGCTCTGGAAACACCATATATTTT. The chain uses TRBV6-6 and TRBJ1-3, with D unclear. V lost 8 bases, J lost 0 bases, and 5 bases lay in between. Germline V gives CDR1 MNHNY, CDR2 SVGAGI (reference sequence). The CDR3 covers 12 residues.

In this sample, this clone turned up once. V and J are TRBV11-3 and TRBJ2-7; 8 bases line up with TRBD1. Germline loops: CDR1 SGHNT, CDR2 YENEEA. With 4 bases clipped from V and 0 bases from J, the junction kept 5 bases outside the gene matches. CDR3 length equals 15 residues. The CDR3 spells CASSSRGQASYEQYF. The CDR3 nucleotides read TGTGCCAGCAGCTCCCGGGGACAGGCCTCCTACGAGCAGTACTTC.

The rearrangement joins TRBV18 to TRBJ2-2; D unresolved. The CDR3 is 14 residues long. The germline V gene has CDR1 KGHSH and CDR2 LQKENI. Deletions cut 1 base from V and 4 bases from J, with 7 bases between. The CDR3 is CASSPLQITGELFF. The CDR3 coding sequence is TGTGCCAGCTCACCACTACAGATCACCGGGGAGCTGTTTTTT. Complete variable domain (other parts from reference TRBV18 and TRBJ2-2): NAGVMQNPRHLVRRRGQEARLRCSPMKGHSHVYWYRQLPEEGLKFMVYLQKENIIDESGMPKERFSAEFPKEGPSILRIQQVVRGDSAAYFCASSPLQITGELFFGEGSRLTVL.

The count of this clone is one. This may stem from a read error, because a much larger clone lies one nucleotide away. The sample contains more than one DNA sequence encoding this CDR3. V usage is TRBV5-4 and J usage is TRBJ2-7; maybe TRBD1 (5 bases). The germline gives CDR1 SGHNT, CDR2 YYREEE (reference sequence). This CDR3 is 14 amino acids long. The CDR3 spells CASSFDRFSYEQYF. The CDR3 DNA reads TGTGCCAGTAGCTTCGACAGATTCTCCTACGAGCAGTACTTC.

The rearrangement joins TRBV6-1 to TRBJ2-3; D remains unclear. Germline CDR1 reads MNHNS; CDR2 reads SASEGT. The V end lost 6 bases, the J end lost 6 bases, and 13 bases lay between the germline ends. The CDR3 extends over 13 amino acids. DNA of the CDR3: TGTGCCAGCAGACCCTTTCGTGCGGATACGCAGTATTTT. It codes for CASRPFRADTQYF.

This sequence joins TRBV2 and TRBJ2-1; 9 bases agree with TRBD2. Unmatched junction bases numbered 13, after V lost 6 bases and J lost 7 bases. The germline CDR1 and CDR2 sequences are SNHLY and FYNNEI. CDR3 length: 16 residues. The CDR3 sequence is CASSAWGGRAGNEQFF. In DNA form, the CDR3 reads TGTGCCAGCAGCGCTTGGGGCGGGAGGGCCGGAAATGAGCAGTTCTTC.

CDR3 nucleotides: TGTGCCAGCAGCTTAGATTCAGGGGGGAATTCACCCCTCCACTTT. This sequence encodes CASSLDSGGNSPLHF. The rearrangement joins TRBV7-3 to TRBJ1-6; 7 bases map to TRBD1. V trimming: 2 bases; J trimming: 7 bases; junction bases outside the gene matches: 5. Germline CDR1 is SGHTA and CDR2 is FQGTGA. The CDR3 covers 15 residues.

CDR3 in DNA: TGTGCCAGCTCACCGTCGGCAGACCTGACGGATGGCTACACCTTC. Amino acid sequence: CASSPSADLTDGYTF. The rearrangement uses TRBV18 and TRBJ1-2; D not certain. CDR3 length: 15 residues. Between the trimmed V and J ends, which lost 3 bases and 6 bases, there was a span of 17 bases. Germline V gene sequence: CDR1 KGHSH, CDR2 LQKENI.

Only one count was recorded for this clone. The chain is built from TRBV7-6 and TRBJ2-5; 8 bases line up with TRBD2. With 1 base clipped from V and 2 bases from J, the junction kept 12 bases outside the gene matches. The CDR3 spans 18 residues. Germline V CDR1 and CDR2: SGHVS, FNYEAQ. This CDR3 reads CASSLVPLAAGGQETQYF. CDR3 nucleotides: TGTGCCAGCAGCTTAGTCCCTTTGGCGGCGGGGGGACAAGAGACCCAGTACTTC.

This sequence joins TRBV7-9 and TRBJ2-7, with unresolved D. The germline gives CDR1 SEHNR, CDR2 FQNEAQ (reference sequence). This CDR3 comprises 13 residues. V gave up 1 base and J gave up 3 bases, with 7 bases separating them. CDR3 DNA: TGTGCCAGCAGCTTAGACCCTCACTACGAGCAGTACTTC. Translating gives CASSLDPHYEQYF. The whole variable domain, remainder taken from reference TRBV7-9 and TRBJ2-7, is DTGVSQNPRHKITKRGQNVTFRCDPISEHNRLYWYRQTLGQGPEFLTYFQNEAQLEKSRLLSDRFSAERPKGSFSTLEIQRTEQGDSAMYLCASSLDPHYEQYFGPGTRLTVT.

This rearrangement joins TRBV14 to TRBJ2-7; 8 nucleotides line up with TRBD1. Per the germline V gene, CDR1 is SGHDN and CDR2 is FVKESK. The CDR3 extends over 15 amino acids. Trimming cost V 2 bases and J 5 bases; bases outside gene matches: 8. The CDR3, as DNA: TGTGCCAGCAGCCAAATACGACAGGGGAGAAACGAGCAGTACTTC. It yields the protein CASSQIRQGRNEQYF. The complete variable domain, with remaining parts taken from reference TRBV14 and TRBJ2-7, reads EAGVTQFPSHSVIEKGQTVTLRCDPISGHDNLYWYRRVMGKEIKFLLHFVKESKQDESGMPNNRFLAERTGGTYSTLKVQPAELEDSGVYFCASSQIRQGRNEQYFGPGTRLTVT.

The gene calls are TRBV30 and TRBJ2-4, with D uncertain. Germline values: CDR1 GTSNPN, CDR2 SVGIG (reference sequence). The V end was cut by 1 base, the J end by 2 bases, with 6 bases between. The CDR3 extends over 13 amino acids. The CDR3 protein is CAWSAGTKNIQYF. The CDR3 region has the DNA TGTGCCTGGAGTGCAGGTACCAAAAACATTCAGTACTTC.

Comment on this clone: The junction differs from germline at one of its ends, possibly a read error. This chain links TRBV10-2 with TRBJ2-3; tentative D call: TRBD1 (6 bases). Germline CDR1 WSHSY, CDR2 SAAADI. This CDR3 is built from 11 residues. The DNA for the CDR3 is TGCGCCAGCAGTGAGTCGCAGGGGACGCATTTT. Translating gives CASSESQGTHF.

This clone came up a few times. The DNA of the CDR3 is TGTGCCAGCAGTGAGATCCGGGGTTCCCACGAGCAGTACTTC. Translation gives CASSEIRGSHEQYF. The chain is built from TRBV2 and TRBJ2-7; D is possibly TRBD2 (5 bases). Germline loops: CDR1 SNHLY, CDR2 FYNNEI. Trimming pared 3 bases from V and 5 bases from J, leaving 14 bases between. This CDR3 has 14 residues.

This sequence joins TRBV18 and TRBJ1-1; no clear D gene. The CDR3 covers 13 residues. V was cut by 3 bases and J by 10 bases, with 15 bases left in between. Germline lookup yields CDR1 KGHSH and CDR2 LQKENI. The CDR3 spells CASSPTRVVGAFF. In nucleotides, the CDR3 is TGTGCCAGCTCACCGACACGGGTTGTAGGAGCTTTCTTT.

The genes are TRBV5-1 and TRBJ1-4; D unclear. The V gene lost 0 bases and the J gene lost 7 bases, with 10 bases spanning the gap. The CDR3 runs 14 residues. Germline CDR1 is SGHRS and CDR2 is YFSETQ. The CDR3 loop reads CASSLEGLGEKLFF. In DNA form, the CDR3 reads TGCGCCAGCAGCTTGGAAGGGTTGGGTGAAAAACTGTTTTTT.